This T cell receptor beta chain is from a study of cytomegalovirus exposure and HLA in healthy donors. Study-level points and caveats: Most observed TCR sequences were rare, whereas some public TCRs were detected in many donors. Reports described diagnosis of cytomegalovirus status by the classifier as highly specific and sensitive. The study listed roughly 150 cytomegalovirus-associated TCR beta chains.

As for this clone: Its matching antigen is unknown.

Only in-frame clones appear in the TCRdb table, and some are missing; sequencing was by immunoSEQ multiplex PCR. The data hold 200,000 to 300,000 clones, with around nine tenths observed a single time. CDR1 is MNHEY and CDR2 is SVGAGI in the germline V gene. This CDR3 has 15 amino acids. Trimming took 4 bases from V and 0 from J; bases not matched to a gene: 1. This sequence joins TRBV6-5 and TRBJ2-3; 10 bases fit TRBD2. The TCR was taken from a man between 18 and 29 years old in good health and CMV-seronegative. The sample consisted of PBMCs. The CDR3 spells CASSSAGGSTDTQYF. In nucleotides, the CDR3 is TGTGCCAGCAGTTCAGCGGGAGGGAGCACAGATACGCAGTATTTT.